The 4 T cell receptor beta chains in this list originate from one sample, sequenced in a study of blood T cell repertoires in COVID-19. This table comes from immunoSEQ multiplex PCR, and its TCRdb copy is limited to in-frame clones, with some not included. The sample carries 200,000 to 250,000 clones, around 86% recorded once. Sequenced material: PBMCs or T cells enriched from blood (not recorded which). These receptors all stem from a woman aged 40 to 50 with acute COVID-19.

This clone was seen a few times. DNA for the CDR3: TGTGCCATCCTGCCTAGTAGCACAACCACAGATACGCAGTATTTT. Translating gives CAILPSSTTTDTQYF. V and J are TRBV10-3 and TRBJ2-3; no clear D. V dropped 8 bases and J dropped 2 bases, with 17 bases sitting between them. This CDR3 is built from 15 residues. Germline CDR1 ENHRY, CDR2 SYGVKD.

The J gene is TRBJ2-1, the V gene TRBV7-6; possible D gene TRBD2, 6 bases. CDR1 and CDR2 (germline): SGHVS, FNYEAQ. V was pared by 1 base and J by 9 bases, with 13 bases between. The CDR3 covers 14 residues. The CDR3 here is CASSLGAAGIEQFF. The CDR3 DNA reads TGTGCCAGCAGCTTAGGGGCGGCGGGGATTGAGCAGTTCTTC.

The chain carries TRBV19 and TRBJ1-3; possible D gene TRBD1, 5 bases. Deletions cut 7 bases from V and 4 bases from J, with 11 bases between. Germline V CDR1 and CDR2: LNHDA, SQIVND (reference sequence). CDR3 length equals 13 residues. CDR3 nucleotide sequence: TGTGCCAGTACCCCCAGGGCAGGAAACACCATATATTTT. This gives the protein CASTPRAGNTIYF.

The rearrangement uses TRBV5-1 and TRBJ1-3; TRBD1 aligns across 7 bases. Germline V gene data show CDR1 as SGHRS and CDR2 as YFSETQ. J was trimmed by 6 bases and V by 2 bases; bases with no gene match: 5. The CDR3 contains 14 residues. The CDR3 DNA sequence: TGCGCCAGCAGCTTCGATACAGGGGAAAACACCATATATTTT. It codes for CASSFDTGENTIYF.